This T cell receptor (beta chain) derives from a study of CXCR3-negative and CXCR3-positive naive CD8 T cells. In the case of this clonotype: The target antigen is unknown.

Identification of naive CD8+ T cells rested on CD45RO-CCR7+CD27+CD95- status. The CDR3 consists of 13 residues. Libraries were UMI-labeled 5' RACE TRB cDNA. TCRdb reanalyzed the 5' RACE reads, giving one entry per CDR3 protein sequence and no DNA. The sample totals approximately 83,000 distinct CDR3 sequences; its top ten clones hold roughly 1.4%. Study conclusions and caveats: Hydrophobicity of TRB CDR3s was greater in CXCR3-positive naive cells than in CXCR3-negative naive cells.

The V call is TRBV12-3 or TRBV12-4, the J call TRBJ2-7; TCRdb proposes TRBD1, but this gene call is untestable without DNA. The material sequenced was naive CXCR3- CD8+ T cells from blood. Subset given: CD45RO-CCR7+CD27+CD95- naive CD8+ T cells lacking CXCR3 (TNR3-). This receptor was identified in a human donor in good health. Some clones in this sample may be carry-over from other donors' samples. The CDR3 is CASSFGGNYEQYF.